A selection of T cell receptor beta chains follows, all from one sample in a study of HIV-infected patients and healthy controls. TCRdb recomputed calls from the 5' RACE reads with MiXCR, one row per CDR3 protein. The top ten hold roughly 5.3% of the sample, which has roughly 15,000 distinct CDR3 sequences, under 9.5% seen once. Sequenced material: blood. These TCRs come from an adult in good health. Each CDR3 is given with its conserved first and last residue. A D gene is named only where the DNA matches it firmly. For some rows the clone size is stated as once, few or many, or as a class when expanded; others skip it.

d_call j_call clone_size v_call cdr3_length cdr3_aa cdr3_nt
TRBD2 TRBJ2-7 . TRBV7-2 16 CASSLGLGEGIYEQYF TGTGCCAGCAGCTTGGGTTTGGGGGAGGGCATCTACGAGCAGTACTTC
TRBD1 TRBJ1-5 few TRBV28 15 CASSLGDRVRQPQHF TGTGCCAGCAGTTTAGGGGACAGGGTCCGTCAGCCCCAGCATTTT
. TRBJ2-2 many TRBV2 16 CASRKGSIPNTGELFF TGTGCCAGCAGAAAAGGGTCGATCCCGAACACCGGGGAGCTGTTTTTT
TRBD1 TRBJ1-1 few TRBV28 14 CASSSGTGLSRAFF TGTGCCAGCAGTTCCGGGACAGGGCTCTCTCGAGCTTTCTTT
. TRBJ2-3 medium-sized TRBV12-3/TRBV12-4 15 CASSLSVISTDTQYF TGTGCCAGCAGTTTAAGTGTGATTAGCACAGATACGCAGTATTTT
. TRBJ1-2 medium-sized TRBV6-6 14 CASSQTGTNYGYTF TGTGCCAGCAGCCAGACAGGCACTAACTATGGCTACACCTTC
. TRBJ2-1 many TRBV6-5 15 CASSFMEGRGNEQFF TGTGCCAGCAGTTTCATGGAGGGCCGGGGCAATGAGCAGTTCTTC
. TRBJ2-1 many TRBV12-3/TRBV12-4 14 CASTQGQRNNEQFF TGTGCCAGCACACAAGGACAGCGAAACAATGAGCAGTTCTTC
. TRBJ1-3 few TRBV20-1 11 CSASLGNTIYF TGCAGTGCTTCCTTAGGAAACACCATATATTTT
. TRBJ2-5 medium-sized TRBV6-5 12 CASSVDRSTQYF TGTGCCAGCAGTGTCGACCGGTCCACCCAGTACTTC
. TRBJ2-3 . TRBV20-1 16 CSARSPGDYITDTQYF TGCAGTGCTCGCTCCCCGGGAGACTATATCACAGATACGCAGTATTTT
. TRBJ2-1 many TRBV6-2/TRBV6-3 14 CASSPGGLGNEQFF TGTGCCAGCAGCCCGGGGGGCTTGGGCAATGAGCAGTTCTTC
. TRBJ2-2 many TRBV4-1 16 CASSQVDLVAYGELFF TGCGCCAGCAGCCAAGTTGATCTAGTGGCGTATGGGGAGCTGTTTTTT
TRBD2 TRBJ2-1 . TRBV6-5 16 CASSVLAGGSYNEQFF TGTGCCAGCAGCGTGTTAGCGGGAGGGTCCTACAATGAGCAGTTCTTC
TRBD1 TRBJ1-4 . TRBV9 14 CASSVTGGNEKLFF TGTGCCAGCAGCGTTACAGGGGGCAATGAAAAACTGTTTTTT
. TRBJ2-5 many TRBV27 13 CASSFSGTQVWDF TGTGCCAGCAGTTTCTCCGGGACACAGGTTTGGGACTTC
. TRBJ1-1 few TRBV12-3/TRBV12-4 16 CASSLAPPGRGTEAFF TGTGCCAGCAGTTTAGCCCCTCCGGGGAGAGGGACTGAAGCTTTCTTT
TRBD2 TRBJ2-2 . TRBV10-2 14 CASRLAGDTGELFF TGCGCCAGCAGACTAGCGGGAGACACCGGGGAGCTGTTTTTT
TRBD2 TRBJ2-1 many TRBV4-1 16 CASSPVSGGSYNEQFF TGCGCCAGCAGCCCCGTTAGCGGGGGCTCCTACAATGAGCAGTTCTTC
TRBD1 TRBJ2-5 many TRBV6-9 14 CASRLQGWQETQYF TGTGCCAGCAGACTACAGGGGTGGCAAGAGACCCAGTACTTC
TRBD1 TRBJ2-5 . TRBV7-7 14 CASSPRTGGETQYF TGTGCTAGCAGCCCGCGGACAGGGGGAGAGACCCAGTACTTC
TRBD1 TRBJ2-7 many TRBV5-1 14 CASSLEGTVYEQYF TGCGCCAGCAGCTTGGAGGGGACAGTCTACGAGCAGTACTTC
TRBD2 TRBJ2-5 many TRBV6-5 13 CASNGGGKETQYF TGTGCCAGCAACGGGGGGGGGAAAGAGACCCAGTACTTC
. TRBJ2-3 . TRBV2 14 CASSGGLSTDTQYF TGTGCCAGCAGTGGCGGACTCAGCACAGATACGCAGTATTTT
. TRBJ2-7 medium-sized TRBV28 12 CASSLLLSEQYF .
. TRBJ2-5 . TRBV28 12 CASSLSRETQYF TGTGCCAGCAGTTTGTCTCGGGAGACCCAGTACTTC
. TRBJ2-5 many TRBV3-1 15 CASSLLWDQKWTQYF TGTGCCAGCAGCCTACTCTGGGACCAGAAGTGGACCCAGTACTTC